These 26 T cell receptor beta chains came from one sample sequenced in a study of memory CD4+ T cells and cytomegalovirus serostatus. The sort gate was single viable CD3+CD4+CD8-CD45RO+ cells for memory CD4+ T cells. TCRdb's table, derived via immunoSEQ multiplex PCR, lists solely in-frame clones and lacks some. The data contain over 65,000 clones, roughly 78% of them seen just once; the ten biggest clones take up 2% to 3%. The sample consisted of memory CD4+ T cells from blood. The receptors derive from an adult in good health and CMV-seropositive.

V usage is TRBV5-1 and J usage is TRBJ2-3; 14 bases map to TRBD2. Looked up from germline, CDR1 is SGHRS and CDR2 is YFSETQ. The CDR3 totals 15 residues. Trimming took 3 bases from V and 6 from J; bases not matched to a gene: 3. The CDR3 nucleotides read TGCGCCAGCAGCTGGACTAGCGGGGGGATGGATACGCAGTATTTT. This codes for CASSWTSGGMDTQYF.

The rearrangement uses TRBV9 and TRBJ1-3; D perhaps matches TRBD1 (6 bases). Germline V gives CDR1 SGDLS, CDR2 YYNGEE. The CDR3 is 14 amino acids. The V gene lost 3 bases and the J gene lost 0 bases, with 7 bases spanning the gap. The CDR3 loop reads CASSEGVSGNTIYF. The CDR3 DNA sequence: TGTGCCAGCAGCGAGGGGGTCTCTGGAAACACCATATATTTT.

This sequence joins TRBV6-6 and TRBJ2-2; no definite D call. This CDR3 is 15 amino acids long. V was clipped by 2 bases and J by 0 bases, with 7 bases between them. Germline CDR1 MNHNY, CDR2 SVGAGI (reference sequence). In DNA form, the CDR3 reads TGTGCCAGCAGTTACGAGACTCCGAACACCGGGGAGCTGTTTTTT. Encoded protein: CASSYETPNTGELFF.

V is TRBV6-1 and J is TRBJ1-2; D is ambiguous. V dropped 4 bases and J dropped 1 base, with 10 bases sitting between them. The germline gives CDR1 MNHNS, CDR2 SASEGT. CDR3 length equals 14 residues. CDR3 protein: CASSVRSFNYGYTF. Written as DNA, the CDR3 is TGTGCCAGCAGTGTCAGGTCCTTTAACTATGGCTACACCTTC.

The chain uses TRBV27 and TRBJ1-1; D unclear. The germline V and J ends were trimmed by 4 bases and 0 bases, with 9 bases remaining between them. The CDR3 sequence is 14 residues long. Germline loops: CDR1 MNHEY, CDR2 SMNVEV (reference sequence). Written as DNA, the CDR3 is TGTGCCAGCAGTTCGATTTCTATGAACACTGAAGCTTTCTTT. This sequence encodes CASSSISMNTEAFF.

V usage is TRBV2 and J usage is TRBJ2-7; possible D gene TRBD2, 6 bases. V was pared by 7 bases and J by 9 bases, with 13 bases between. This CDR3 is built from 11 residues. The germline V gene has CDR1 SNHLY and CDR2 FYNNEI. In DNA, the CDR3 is TGTGCCAGCAATGGCGGGATAGGGCAGTACGTC. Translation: CASNGGIGQYV.

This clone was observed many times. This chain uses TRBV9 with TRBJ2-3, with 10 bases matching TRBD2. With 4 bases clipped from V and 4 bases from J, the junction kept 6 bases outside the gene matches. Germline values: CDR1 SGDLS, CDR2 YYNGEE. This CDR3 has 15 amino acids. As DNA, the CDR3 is TGTGCCAGCAGCTTTACCGGGACTAGCGCAGATACGCAGTATTTT. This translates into CASSFTGTSADTQYF.

As DNA, the CDR3 is TGTGCCAGCTCACCGGAACAGATTGGAAACACCATATATTTT. Its translation: CASSPEQIGNTIYF. The rearrangement uses TRBV18 and TRBJ1-3; unclear D gene. Per the germline V gene, CDR1 is KGHSH and CDR2 is LQKENI. V was pared by 3 bases and J by 3 bases, with 9 bases between. This CDR3 has 14 residues.

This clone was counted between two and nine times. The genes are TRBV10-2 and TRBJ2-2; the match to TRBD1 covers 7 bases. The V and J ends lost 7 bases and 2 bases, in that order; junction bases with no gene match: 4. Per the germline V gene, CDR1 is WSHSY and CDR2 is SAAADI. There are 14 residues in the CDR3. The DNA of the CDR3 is TGCGCCAGCAATGGACAGGCCAACACCGGGGAGCTGTTTTTT. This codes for CASNGQANTGELFF.

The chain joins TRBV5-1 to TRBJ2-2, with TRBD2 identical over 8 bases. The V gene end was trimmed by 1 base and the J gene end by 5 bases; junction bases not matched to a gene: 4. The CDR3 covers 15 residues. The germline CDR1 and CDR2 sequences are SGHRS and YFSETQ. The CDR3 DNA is TGCGCCAGCAGCTTGTCGGGAGGGCGGACCGGGGAGCTGTTTTTT. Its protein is CASSLSGGRTGELFF.

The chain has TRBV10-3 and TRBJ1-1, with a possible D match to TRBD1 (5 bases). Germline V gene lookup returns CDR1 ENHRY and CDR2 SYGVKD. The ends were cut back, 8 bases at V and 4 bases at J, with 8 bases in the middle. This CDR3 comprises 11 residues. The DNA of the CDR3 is TGTGCCATCTCTGGGGGCACTGAAGCTTTCTTT. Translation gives CAISGGTEAFF.

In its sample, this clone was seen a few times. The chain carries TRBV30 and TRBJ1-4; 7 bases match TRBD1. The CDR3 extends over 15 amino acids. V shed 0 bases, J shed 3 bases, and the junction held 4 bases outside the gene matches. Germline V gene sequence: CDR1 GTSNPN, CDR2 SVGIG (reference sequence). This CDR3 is CAWSVNRGANEKLFF. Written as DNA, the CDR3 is TGTGCCTGGAGTGTAAACAGGGGAGCTAATGAAAAACTGTTTTTT.

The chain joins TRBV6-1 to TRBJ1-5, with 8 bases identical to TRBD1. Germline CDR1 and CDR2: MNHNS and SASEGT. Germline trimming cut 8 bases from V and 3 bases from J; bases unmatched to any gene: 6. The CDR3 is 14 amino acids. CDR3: CASQGAANNQPQHF. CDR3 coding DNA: TGTGCCAGCCAGGGGGCAGCTAACAATCAGCCCCAGCATTTT.

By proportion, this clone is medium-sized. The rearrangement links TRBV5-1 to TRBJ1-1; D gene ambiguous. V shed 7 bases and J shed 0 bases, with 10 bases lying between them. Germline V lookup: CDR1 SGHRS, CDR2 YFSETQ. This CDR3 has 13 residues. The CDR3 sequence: CASGLGVNTEAFF. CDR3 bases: TGCGCCAGCGGGTTGGGCGTGAACACTGAAGCTTTCTTT.

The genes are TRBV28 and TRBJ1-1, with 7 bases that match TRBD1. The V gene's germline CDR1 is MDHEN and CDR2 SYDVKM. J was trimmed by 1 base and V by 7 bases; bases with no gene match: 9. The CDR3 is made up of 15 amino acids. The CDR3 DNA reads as TGTGCCAGCAAAAGAGGGGGCAGCGGGAACACTGAAGCTTTCTTT. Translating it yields CASKRGGSGNTEAFF.

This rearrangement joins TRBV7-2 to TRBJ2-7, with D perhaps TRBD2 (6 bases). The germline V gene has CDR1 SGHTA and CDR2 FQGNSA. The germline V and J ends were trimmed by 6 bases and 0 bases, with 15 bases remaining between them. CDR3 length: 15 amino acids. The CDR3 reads CASSLASGYSYEQYV. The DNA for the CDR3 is TGTGCCAGCAGTCTAGCGTCGGGGTACTCCTACGAGCAGTACGTC.

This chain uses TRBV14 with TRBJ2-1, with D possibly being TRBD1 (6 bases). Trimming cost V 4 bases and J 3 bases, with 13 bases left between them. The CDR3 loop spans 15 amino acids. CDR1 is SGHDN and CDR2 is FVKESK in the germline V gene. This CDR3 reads CASSRATGVYNEQFF. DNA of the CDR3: TGTGCCAGCAGCCGAGCGACAGGAGTCTACAATGAGCAGTTCTTC. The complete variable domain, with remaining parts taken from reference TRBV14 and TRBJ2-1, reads EAGVTQFPSHSVIEKGQTVTLRCDPISGHDNLYWYRRVMGKEIKFLLHFVKESKQDESGMPNNRFLAERTGGTYSTLKVQPAELEDSGVYFCASSRATGVYNEQFFGPGTRLTVL.

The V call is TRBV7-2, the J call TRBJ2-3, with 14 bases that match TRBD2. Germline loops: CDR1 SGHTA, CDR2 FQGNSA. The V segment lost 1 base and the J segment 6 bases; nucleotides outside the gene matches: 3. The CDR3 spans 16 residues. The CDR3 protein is CASSLGLAGGHDTQYF. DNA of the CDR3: TGTGCCAGCAGCTTAGGACTAGCGGGAGGGCATGATACGCAGTATTTT.

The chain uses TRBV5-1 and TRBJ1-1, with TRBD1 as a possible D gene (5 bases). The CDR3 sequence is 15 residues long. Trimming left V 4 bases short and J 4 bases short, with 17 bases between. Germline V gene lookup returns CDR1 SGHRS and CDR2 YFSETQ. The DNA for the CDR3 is TGCGCCAGCAGCAAGGGTGTAGCCGGGGCCACTGAAGCTTTCTTT. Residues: CASSKGVAGATEAFF.

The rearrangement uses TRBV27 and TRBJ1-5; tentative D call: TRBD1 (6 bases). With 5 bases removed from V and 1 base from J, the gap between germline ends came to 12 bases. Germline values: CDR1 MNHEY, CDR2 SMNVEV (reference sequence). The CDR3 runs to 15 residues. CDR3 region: CASSPNQGSNQPQHF. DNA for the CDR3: TGTGCCAGCAGTCCAAATCAGGGGAGCAATCAGCCCCAGCATTTT.

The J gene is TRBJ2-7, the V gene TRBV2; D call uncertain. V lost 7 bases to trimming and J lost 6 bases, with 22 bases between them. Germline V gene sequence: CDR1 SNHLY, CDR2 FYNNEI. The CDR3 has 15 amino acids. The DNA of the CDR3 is TGTGCCAGCACTCCTAATAGGCAGACCATCGGCGAGCAGTACTTC. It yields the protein CASTPNRQTIGEQYF.

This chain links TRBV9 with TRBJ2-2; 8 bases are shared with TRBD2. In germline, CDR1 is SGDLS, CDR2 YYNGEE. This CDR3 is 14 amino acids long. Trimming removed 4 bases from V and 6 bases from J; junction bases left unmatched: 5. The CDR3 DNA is TGTGCCAGCAGCCCGCGACTAGCGTCCGGGGAGCTGTTTTTT. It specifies CASSPRLASGELFF.

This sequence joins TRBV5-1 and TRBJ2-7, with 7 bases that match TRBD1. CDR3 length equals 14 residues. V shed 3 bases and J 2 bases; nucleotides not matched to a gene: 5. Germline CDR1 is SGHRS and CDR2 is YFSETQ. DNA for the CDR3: TGCGCCAGCAGCTCTGGGACAGTAGCCTACGAGCAGTACTTC. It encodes CASSSGTVAYEQYF.

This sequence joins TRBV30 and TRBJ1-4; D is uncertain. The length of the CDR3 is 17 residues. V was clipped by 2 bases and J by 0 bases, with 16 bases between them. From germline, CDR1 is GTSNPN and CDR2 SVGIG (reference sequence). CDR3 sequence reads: CAWSPHKDGATNEKLFF. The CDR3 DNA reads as TGTGCCTGGAGTCCACACAAAGACGGTGCAACTAATGAAAAACTGTTTTTT.

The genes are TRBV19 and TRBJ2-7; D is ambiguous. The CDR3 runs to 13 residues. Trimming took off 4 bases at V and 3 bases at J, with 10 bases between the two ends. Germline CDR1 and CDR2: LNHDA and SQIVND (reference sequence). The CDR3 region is CASSTRNFYEQYF. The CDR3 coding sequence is TGTGCCAGTAGTACCCGGAATTTCTACGAGCAGTACTTC.

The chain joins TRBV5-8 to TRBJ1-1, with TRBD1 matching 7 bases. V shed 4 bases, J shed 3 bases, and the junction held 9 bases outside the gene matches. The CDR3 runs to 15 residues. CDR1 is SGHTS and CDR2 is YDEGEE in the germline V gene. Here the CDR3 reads CASSLEGGMDTEAFF. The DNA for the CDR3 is TGTGCCAGCAGCCTTGAAGGGGGCATGGACACTGAAGCTTTCTTT.